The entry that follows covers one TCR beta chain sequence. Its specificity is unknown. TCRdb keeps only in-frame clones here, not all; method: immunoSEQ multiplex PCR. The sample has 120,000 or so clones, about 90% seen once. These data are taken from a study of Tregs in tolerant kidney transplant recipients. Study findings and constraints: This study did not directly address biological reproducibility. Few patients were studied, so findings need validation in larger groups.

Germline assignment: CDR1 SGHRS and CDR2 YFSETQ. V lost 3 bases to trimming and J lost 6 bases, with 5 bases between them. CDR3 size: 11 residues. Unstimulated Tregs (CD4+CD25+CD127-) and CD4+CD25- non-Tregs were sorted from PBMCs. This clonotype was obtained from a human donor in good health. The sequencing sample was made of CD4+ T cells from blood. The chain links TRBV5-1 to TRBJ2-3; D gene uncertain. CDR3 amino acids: CASSSRDTQYF. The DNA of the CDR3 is TGCGCCAGCAGCTCTCGGGATACGCAGTATTTT.